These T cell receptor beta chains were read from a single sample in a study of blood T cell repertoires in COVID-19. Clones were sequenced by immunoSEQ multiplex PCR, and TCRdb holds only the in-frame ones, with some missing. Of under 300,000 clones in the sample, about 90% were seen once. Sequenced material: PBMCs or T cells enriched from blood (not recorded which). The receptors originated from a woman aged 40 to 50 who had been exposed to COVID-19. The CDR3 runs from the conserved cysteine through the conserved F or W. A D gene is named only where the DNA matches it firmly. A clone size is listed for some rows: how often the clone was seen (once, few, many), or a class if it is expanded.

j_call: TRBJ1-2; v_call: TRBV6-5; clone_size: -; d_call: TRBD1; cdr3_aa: CASALIPSGQGGYTF; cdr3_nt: TGTGCCAGCGCACTGATCCCCTCCGGACAGGGAGGCTACACCTTC
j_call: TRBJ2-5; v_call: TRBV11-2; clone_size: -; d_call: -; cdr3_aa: CASSPTSGGRLVRETQYF; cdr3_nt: TGTGCCAGCAGCCCTACATCCGGGGGGCGCTTGGTCCGAGAGACCCAGTACTTC
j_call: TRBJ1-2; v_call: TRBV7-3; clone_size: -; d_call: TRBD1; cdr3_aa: CASSPRDRRDYTF; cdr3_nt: TGTGCCAGCAGCCCCAGGGACAGGCGGGACTACACCTTC
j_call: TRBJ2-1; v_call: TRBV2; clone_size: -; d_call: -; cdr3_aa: CASRREATRVFSEQFF; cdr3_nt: TGTGCCAGCAGGAGGGAAGCGACTAGGGTCTTCAGTGAGCAGTTCTTC
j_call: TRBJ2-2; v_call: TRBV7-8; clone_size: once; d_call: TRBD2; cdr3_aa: CASSLVAGVAGELFF; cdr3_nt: TGTGCCAGCAGCTTAGTAGCGGGAGTCGCCGGGGAGCTGTTTTTT
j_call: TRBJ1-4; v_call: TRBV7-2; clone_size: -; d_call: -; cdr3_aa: CASSFFATNEKLFF; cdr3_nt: TGTGCCAGCAGCTTCTTCGCAACTAATGAAAAACTGTTTTTT
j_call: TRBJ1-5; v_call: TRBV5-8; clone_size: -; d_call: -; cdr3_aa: CASSLAGVGNQPQHF; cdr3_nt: TGTGCCAGCAGCTTGGCGGGGGTTGGAAATCAGCCCCAGCATTTT
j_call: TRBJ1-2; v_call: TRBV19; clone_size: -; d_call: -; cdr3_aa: CASSTPGQRYGYTF; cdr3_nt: TGTGCCAGTAGTACCCCCGGACAGCGCTATGGCTACACCTTC
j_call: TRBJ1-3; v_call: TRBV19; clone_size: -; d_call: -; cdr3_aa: CASSIGSREGTIYF; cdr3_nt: TGTGCCAGTAGTATTGGCAGTCGAGAGGGCACCATATATTTT
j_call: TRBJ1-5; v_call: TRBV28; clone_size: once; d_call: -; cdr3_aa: CASTRVGNQPQHF; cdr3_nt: TGTGCCAGCACCAGGGTTGGCAATCAGCCCCAGCATTTT
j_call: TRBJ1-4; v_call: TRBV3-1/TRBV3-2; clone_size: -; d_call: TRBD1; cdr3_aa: CASSQGDRGSVFF; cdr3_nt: TGTGCCAGCAGCCAGGGGGACAGGGGGTCGGTGTTTTTT
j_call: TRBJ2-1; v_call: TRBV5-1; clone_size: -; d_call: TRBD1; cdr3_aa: CASSLEGASYNEQFF; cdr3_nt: TGTGCCAGCAGCTTAGAGGGGGCCTCCTACAATGAGCAGTTCTTC
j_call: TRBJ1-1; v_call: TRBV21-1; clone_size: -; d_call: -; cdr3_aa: CASSKSLRRLNTEAFF; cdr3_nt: TGTGCCAGCAGCAAAAGCTTGAGGCGGTTGAACACTGAAGCTTTCTTT
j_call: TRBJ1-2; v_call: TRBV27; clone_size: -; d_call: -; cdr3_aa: CASSSLAPREGYTF; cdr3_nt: TGTGCCAGCAGTTCCCTCGCCCCAAGGGAGGGCTACACCTTC
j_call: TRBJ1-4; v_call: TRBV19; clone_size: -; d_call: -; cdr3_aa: CASSIGRIATNEKLFF; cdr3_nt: TGTGCCAGTAGTATAGGCAGAATTGCAACTAATGAAAAACTGTTTTTT
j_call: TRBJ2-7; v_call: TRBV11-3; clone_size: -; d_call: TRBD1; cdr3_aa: CASSLVGTGSHEQYF; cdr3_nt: TGTGCCAGCAGCTTAGTAGGGACAGGCTCCCACGAGCAGTACTTC
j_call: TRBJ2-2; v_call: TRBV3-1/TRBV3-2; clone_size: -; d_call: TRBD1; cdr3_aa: CASSRGQGALNTGELFF; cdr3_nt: TGTGCCAGCAGCCGGGGACAGGGGGCTCTGAACACCGGGGAGCTGTTTTTT
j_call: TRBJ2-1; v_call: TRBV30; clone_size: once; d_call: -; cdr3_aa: CAWSQTGYEQFF; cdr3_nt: TGTGCCTGGAGCCAAACAGGGTATGAGCAGTTCTTC
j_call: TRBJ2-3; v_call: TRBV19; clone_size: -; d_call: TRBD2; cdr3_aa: CASSIGGWVAGEPDTQYF; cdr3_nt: TGTGCCAGTAGTATAGGGGGGTGGGTCGCGGGAGAGCCAGATACGCAGTATTTT
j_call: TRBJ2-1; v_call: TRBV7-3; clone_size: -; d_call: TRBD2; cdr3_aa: CASSPSGGHNEQFF; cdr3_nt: TGTGCCAGCAGCCCCAGCGGGGGTCACAATGAGCAGTTCTTC
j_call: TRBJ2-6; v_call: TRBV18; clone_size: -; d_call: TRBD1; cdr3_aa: CASSPSYGTGVDGANVLTF; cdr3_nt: TGTGCCAGCTCACCCTCATATGGGACAGGGGTTGATGGGGCCAACGTCCTGACTTTC
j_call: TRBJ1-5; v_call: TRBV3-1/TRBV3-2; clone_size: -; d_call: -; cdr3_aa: CASSQGGGNQPQHF; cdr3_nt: TGTGCCAGCAGCCAAGGGGGAGGGAATCAGCCCCAGCATTTT
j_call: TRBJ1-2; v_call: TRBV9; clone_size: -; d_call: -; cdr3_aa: CASSVGGDYGYTF; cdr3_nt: TGTGCCAGCAGCGTAGGGGGGGACTATGGCTACACCTTC
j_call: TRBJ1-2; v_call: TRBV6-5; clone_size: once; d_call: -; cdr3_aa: CASSYSVVGRSYGYTF; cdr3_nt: TGTGCCAGCAGTTACTCGGTGGTGGGCCGTAGCTATGGCTACACCTTC